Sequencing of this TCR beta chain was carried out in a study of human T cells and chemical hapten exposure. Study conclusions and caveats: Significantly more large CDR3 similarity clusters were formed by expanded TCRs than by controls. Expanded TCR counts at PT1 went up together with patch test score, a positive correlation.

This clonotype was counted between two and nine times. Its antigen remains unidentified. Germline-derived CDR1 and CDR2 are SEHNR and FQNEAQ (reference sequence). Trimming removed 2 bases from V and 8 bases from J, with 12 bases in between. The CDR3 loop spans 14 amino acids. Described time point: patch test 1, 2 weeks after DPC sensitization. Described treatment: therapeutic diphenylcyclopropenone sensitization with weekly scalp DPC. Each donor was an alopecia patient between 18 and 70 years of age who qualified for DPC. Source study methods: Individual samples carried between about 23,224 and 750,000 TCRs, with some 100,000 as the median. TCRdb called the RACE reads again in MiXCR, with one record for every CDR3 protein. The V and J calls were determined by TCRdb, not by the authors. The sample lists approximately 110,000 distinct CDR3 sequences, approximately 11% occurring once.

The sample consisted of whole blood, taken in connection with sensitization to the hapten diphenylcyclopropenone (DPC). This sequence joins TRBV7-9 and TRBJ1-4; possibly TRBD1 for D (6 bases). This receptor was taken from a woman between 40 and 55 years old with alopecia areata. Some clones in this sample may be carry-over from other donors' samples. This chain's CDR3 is CASSLNNRVEKLFF. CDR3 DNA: TGTGCCAGCAGCTTAAACAACAGGGTGGAAAAACTGTTTTTT.